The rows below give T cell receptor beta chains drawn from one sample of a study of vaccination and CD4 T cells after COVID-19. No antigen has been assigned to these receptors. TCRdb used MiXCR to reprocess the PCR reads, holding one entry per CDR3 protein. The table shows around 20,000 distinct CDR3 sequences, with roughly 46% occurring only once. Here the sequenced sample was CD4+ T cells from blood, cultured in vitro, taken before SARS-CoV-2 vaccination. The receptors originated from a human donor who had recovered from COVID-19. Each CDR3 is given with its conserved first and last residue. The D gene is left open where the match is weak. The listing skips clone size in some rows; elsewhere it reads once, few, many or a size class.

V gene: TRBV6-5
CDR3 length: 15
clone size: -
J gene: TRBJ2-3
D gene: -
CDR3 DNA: TGTGCCAGCAGTTCCTTGACAGGCCGCACAGATACGCAGTATTTT
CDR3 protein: CASSSLTGRTDTQYF

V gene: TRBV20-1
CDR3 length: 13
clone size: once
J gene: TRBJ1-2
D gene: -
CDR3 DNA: TGCAGTTCCCCTCAAATGGGGGCTGAAGGCTACACCTTC
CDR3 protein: CSSPQMGAEGYTF

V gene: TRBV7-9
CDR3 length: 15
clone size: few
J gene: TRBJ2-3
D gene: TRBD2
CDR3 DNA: TGTGCCAGCAGCTCCGGGACTATCGGCACAGATACGCAGTATTTT
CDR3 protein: CASSSGTIGTDTQYF

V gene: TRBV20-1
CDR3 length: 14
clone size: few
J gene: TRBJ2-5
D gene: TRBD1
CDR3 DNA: TGCAGTGCCATAGGGGGACAGGGCCGGGAGACCCAGTACTTC
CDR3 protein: CSAIGGQGRETQYF

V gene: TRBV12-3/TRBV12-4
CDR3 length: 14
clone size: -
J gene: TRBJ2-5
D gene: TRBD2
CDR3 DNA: TGTGCCAGCAGTCCCTCGGGGGGGCAAGAGACCCAGTACTTC
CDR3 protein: CASSPSGGQETQYF

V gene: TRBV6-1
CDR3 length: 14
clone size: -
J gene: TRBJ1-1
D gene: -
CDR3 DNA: TGTGCCAGCAAACGGCGAGAGGGAGGCACTGAAGCTTTCTTT
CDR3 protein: CASKRREGGTEAFF

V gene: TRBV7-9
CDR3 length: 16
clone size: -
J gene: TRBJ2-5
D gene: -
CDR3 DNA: TGTGCCAGCAGCTTAGGGGCGGTGGGAGAGAGGGAGACCCAGTACTTC
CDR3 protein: CASSLGAVGERETQYF

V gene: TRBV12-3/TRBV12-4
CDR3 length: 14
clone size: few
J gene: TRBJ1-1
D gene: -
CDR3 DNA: TGTGCCAGCAGCTCACAGGGTTTGAACACTGAAGCTTTCTTT
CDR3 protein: CASSSQGLNTEAFF

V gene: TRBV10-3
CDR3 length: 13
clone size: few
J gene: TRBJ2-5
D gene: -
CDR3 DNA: TGTGCCATCAGGGACACACGACAAGAGACCCAGTACTTC
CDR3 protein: CAIRDTRQETQYF

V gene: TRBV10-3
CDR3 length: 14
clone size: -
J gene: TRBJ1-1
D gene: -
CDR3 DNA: TGTGCCGTTCACGAGCCTACCGGGAGGACTGAAGCTTTCTTT
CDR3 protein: CAVHEPTGRTEAFF

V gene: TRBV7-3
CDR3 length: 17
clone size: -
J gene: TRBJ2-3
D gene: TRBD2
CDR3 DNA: TGTGCCAGCAGCTTAACGGGGACTAGCGGGAGTGGAGATACGCAGTATTTT
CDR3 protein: CASSLTGTSGSGDTQYF

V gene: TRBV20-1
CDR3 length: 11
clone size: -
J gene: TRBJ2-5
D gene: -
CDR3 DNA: TGCAGTGCTAGACTGGGCTGGGGAGGGTACTTC
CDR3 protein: CSARLGWGGYF

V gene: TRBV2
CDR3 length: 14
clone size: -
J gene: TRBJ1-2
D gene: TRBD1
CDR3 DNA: TGTGCCAGCAGGGACACAGGGGGCAGCTATGGCTACACCTTC
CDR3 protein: CASRDTGGSYGYTF

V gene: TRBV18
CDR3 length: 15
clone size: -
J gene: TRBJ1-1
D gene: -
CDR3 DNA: TGTGCCAGCTCACCACCCCTGGCGGGGTGGGCTGAAGCTTTCTTT
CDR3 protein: CASSPPLAGWAEAFF

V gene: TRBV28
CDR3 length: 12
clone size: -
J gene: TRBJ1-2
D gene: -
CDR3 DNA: TGTGCCAGCAGCGCTACAGGGTTTGGCTACACCTTC
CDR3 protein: CASSATGFGYTF

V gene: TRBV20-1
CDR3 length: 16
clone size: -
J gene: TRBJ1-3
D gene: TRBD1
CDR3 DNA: TGCAGTGCTAATATAGCAGGGGGCAGGCGTGGAAACACCATATATTTT
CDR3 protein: CSANIAGGRRGNTIYF

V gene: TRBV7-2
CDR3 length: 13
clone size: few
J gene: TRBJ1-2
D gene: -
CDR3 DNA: TGTGCCAGCAGCAACCCCGGGACAACGCCCTACACCTTC
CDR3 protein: CASSNPGTTPYTF